This TCR beta chain was obtained from a study of cytomegalovirus exposure and HLA in healthy donors. Study-wide background: An analysis done earlier identified about 120 million unique TCR beta sequences from about 179 million T cells. Of 300 to 500 genotyped donors, around 76% clustered with self-reported Caucasian donors.

The CDR3 sequence is 14 residues long. Germline CDR1 and CDR2: SGHTA and FQGNSA. Trimming shortened V by 5 bases and J by 3 bases, and 14 bases separated the two germline ends. In the PCR, 60 Vbeta and 13 Jbeta primers were used. Data came from immunoSEQ multiplex PCR; TCRdb stores just in-frame clones and leaves some out. The data show 95,000 to 150,000 clones, 70% to 80% seen once. Sequencing was carried out using PBMCs. The rearrangement uses TRBV7-2 and TRBJ2-7; unclear D gene. This TCR was recovered from a woman in her thirties or forties in good health and CMV-seropositive. The CDR3 DNA reads TGTGCCAGCAGCCCATGGGCAACTTACTACGAGCAGTACTTC. Amino acid sequence: CASSPWATYYEQYF. The variable domain in full, completed from reference TRBV7-2 and TRBJ2-7, reads GAGVSQSPSNKVTEKGKDVELRCDPISGHTALYWYRQSLGQGLEFLIYFQGNSAPDKSGLPSDRFSAERTGGSVSTLTIQRTQQEDSAVYLCASSPWATYYEQYFGPGTRLTVT.